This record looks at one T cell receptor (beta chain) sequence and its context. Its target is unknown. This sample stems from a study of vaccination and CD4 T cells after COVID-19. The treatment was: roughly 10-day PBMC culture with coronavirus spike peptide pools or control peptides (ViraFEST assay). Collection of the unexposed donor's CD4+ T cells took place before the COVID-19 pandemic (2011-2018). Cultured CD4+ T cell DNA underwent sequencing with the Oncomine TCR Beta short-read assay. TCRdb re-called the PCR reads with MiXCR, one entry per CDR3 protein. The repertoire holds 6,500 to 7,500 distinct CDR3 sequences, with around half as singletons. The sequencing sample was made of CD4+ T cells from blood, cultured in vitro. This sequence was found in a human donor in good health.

The CDR3 nucleotides are TGTGCCACCAGCAGAGCCCCATCGGGGGACTACACCTTC. This translates into CATSRAPSGDYTF. V and J are TRBV15 and TRBJ1-2; perhaps TRBD1 as D (5 bases). With 1 base removed from V and 10 bases from J, the gap between germline ends came to 13 bases. This CDR3 has 13 amino acids. The V gene's germline CDR1 is LNHNV and CDR2 YYDKDF (reference sequence).